A single sample is the source of the 27 T cell receptor beta chains below, sequenced in a study of PD-L1 blockade in urothelial cancer. Assay: immunoSEQ multiplex PCR; the TCRdb copy retains only in-frame clones and omits some. This table has fewer than 45,000 clones, roughly 87% appearing once. The sample consisted of PBMCs, taken around atezolizumab (anti-PD-L1) treatment. All receptors derive from a man aged 70 or older with urothelial cancer.

The chain uses TRBV28 and TRBJ1-2, with 8 positions matching TRBD1. Germline assignment: CDR1 MDHEN and CDR2 SYDVKM. The CDR3 has 16 amino acids. J was trimmed by 4 bases and V by 3 bases; bases with no gene match: 10. CDR3 bases: TGTGCCAGCAGTTTGGATAAGGCAGGGGGCGGCTATGGCTACACCTTC. Translating it yields CASSLDKAGGGYGYTF.

This clone was recorded a few times. The V gene is TRBV10-3, the J gene TRBJ1-2, with D uncertain. Germline CDR1 is ENHRY and CDR2 is SYGVKD. V was shortened by 11 bases and J by 5 bases, with 9 bases between the two germline ends. The CDR3 covers 10 residues. The CDR3 reads CAVGEYGYTF. The CDR3 DNA reads TGTGCCGTCGGAGAATATGGCTACACCTTC.

This chain links TRBV18 with TRBJ2-7, with TRBD1 matching over 9 bases. Per germline, CDR1 KGHSH and CDR2 LQKENI. CDR3 length: 13 residues. J was trimmed by 5 bases and V by 3 bases; bases with no gene match: 2. The CDR3 DNA sequence: TGTGCCAGCTCACCGACAGGGGGTAACGAGCAGTACTTC. Translating it yields CASSPTGGNEQYF.

Regarding this clone: The germline gene is not matched at one end of the junction; a read error may be the cause. The chain combines TRBV25-1 with TRBJ2-7; 9 bases are a match to TRBD1. The CDR3 is 12 amino acids. The germline V gene encodes CDR1 MGHDK and CDR2 SYGVNS. CDR3 DNA sequence: TGTGCCAGCAGAAACCGGTGGGACAGGGTTCACTTC. Encoded protein: CASRNRWDRVHF.

This chain joins TRBV7-9 and TRBJ2-7, with 8 positions matching TRBD2. Germline CDR1 SEHNR, CDR2 FQNEAQ (reference sequence). The CDR3 has 17 residues. J lost 5 bases, V lost 5 bases, and 17 bases had no gene match. The CDR3 DNA reads as TGTGCCAGCAGCCGTCGCGGCGGGGGGCGAGGAAGCGACGAGCAGTACTTC. Protein: CASSRRGGGRGSDEQYF.

This clone has only one observation. The V gene is TRBV19, the J gene TRBJ2-1, with 9 bases lining up with TRBD2. V lost 5 bases to trimming and J lost 10 bases; unmatched junction nucleotides: 6. The CDR3 is 13 amino acids. CDR1 and CDR2 from the germline V gene are LNHDA and SQIVND (reference sequence). The CDR3 sequence: CASSRTSVPEQFF. In DNA, the CDR3 is TGTGCCAGTAGTCGGACTAGCGTCCCCGAGCAGTTCTTC.

This chain uses TRBV9 with TRBJ1-2; a possible D gene is TRBD1 (5 bases). Germline loops: CDR1 SGDLS, CDR2 YYNGEE. The CDR3 contains 16 residues. Trimming cost V 3 bases and J 4 bases, with 19 bases left between them. The chain's CDR3 is CASSGHRGFVGYGYTF. CDR3 in DNA: TGTGCCAGCAGCGGACATCGGGGGTTTGTCGGCTATGGCTACACCTTC.

As to this clone: Being one base from a much bigger clone, this may be a read error. The rearrangement joins TRBV19 to TRBJ1-2; TRBD1 agrees at 7 bases. CDR1 and CDR2 from the germline V gene are LNHDA and SQIVND (reference sequence). This CDR3 contains 11 residues. Unmatched junction bases numbered 0, after V lost 4 bases and J lost 7 bases. Here the CDR3 reads CASSTGGGYTF. The CDR3 DNA reads as TGTGCCAGTAGTACAGGGGGTGGCTACACCTTC.

The rearrangement uses TRBV7-9 and TRBJ1-1; a weak D match, TRBD1 (5 bases). This CDR3 is built from 15 residues. Germline V gene lookup returns CDR1 SEHNR and CDR2 FQNEAQ (reference sequence). V was pared by 8 bases and J by 0 bases, with 16 bases between. For the CDR3, the DNA is TGTGCCAGCGGCGGGGGGTCTATGATGAACACTGAAGCTTTCTTT. Translation: CASGGGSMMNTEAFF. Full variable domain (outside the CDR3, taken from reference TRBV7-9 and TRBJ1-1): DTGVSQNPRHKITKRGQNVTFRCDPISEHNRLYWYRQTLGQGPEFLTYFQNEAQLEKSRLLSDRFSAERPKGSFSTLEIQRTEQGDSAMYLCASGGGSMMNTEAFFGQGTRLTVV.

The chain recombines TRBV15 with TRBJ1-2, with a possible D match to TRBD1 (6 bases). This CDR3 region has 16 residues. V was trimmed by 0 bases and J by 0 bases, leaving 11 bases between them. The germline V gene has CDR1 LNHNV and CDR2 YYDKDF (reference sequence). The CDR3 region has the DNA TGTGCCACCAGCAGAGATGGGACACTTACTAACTATGGCTACACCTTC. Translating it yields CATSRDGTLTNYGYTF.

V gene TRBV14 combines with J gene TRBJ2-3, with TRBD1 as a possible D gene (6 bases). The CDR3 spans 14 residues. Trimming left V 6 bases short and J 1 base short, with 11 bases between. The germline V gene has CDR1 SGHDN and CDR2 FVKESK. CDR3 in DNA: TGTGCCAGCAGACGTAGACAGGGCACAGATACGCAGTATTTT. Its translation: CASRRRQGTDTQYF.

The chain is built from TRBV4-1 and TRBJ1-4, with D perhaps matching TRBD1 (6 bases). V shed 1 base and J shed 6 bases, with 9 bases lying between them. The CDR3 length is 14 residues. CDR1 is MGHRA and CDR2 is YSYEKL in the germline V gene. CDR3 sequence (DNA): TGCGCCAGCAGCCAAGCAAACAGGGATGAAAAACTGTTTTTT. Its protein product is CASSQANRDEKLFF.

The V gene is TRBV9, the J gene TRBJ2-6; 8 nucleotides line up with TRBD1. The V segment lost 4 bases and the J segment 2 bases; nucleotides outside the gene matches: 8. Germline V CDR1 and CDR2: SGDLS, YYNGEE. The CDR3 covers 17 residues. The CDR3 bases are TGTGCCAGCAGCTTAGCAGGGGGCCAGGCTGGGGCCAACGTCCTGACTTTC. Its translation is CASSLAGGQAGANVLTF.

The chain recombines TRBV4-3 with TRBJ1-5; the D is unclear. This CDR3 contains 14 residues. Germline assignment: CDR1 LGHNA and CDR2 YSLEER. V shed 4 bases and J shed 2 bases, with 9 bases lying between them. CDR3 protein: CASSPTPGNQPQHF. The CDR3, as DNA: TGCGCCAGCAGCCCGACTCCCGGCAATCAGCCCCAGCATTTT.

This clone was counted a single time. V usage is TRBV6-5 and J usage is TRBJ2-5; D might be TRBD1 (7 bases). The germline V and J ends were trimmed by 6 bases and 9 bases, with 20 bases remaining between them. The germline V gene encodes CDR1 MNHEY and CDR2 SVGAGI. This CDR3 spans 14 amino acids. The CDR3 DNA is TGTGCCAGCAGACCTGGGACAGACTGGGGGGCCCAGTACTTC. This gives the protein CASRPGTDWGAQYF.

The J gene is TRBJ2-3, the V gene TRBV29-1; 7 bases agree with TRBD1. V shed 6 bases, J shed 4 bases, and the junction held 7 bases outside the gene matches. This CDR3 has 13 residues. CDR1 is SQVTM and CDR2 is ANQGSEA in the germline V gene. As DNA, the CDR3 is TGCAGCGTCGCCCGGGACAGTGCAGATACGCAGTATTTT. Its protein is CSVARDSADTQYF.

The CDR3 protein is CASSSIPAGSGNTIYF. The CDR3, as DNA: TGTGCCAGCAGCTCGATCCCGGCAGGGTCTGGAAACACCATATATTTT. The genes are TRBV7-6 and TRBJ1-3; the D gene is possibly TRBD1 (5 bases). Germline lookup yields CDR1 SGHVS and CDR2 FNYEAQ. This CDR3 is built from 16 residues. The germline V and J ends were trimmed by 4 bases and 1 base, with 14 bases remaining between them.

The rearrangement uses TRBV18 and TRBJ2-7; 7 bases fit TRBD1. CDR3 length: 14 amino acids. V lost 3 bases, J lost 6 bases, and 8 bases stayed unmatched. Germline V lookup: CDR1 KGHSH, CDR2 LQKENI. CDR3 amino acids: CASSPVPQGTEQYF. The CDR3 DNA reads as TGTGCCAGCTCACCGGTCCCACAGGGGACCGAGCAGTACTTC.

The chain combines TRBV7-2 with TRBJ2-2, with 9 bases lining up with TRBD2. CDR1 and CDR2 from the germline V gene are SGHTA and FQGNSA. The J segment lost 0 bases and the V segment lost 8 bases, leaving 1 base of the junction unmatched. CDR3 length: 14 amino acids. The CDR3 region is CASGLASNTGELFF. The CDR3 nucleotides read TGTGCCAGCGGACTAGCGTCGAACACCGGGGAGCTGTTTTTT.

The J gene is TRBJ2-7, the V gene TRBV7-7, with D maybe TRBD1 (5 bases). Germline values: CDR1 SSHAT, CDR2 FNYEAQ (reference sequence). The CDR3 extends over 13 amino acids. Trimming left V 5 bases short and J 7 bases short, with 15 bases between. DNA of the CDR3: TGTGCCAGCAGCCCAGTAAGGGGTGGGGAGCAGTACTTC. Residues: CASSPVRGGEQYF.

This sequence joins TRBV19 and TRBJ2-1; 9 bases are a match to TRBD2. Germline CDR1 is LNHDA and CDR2 is SQIVND (reference sequence). J was trimmed by 6 bases and V by 5 bases; bases with no gene match: 11. The CDR3 loop spans 16 amino acids. CDR3 bases: TGTGCCAGTAGTCCCGGGCGGGGGGGATCAGGCAATGAGCAGTTCTTC. Protein: CASSPGRGGSGNEQFF. Variable domain in full (rest from reference TRBV19 and TRBJ2-1): DGGITQSPKYLFRKEGQNVTLSCEQNLNHDAMYWYRQDPGQGLRLIYYSQIVNDFQKGDIAEGYSVSREKKESFPLTVTSAQKNPTAFYLCASSPGRGGSGNEQFFGPGTRLTVL.

This clone was observed a handful of times. V is TRBV30 and J is TRBJ1-5; TRBD1 matches at 8 bases. CDR1 is GTSNPN and CDR2 is SVGIG in the germline V gene (reference sequence). V dropped 1 base and J dropped 4; count of bases not matched to a gene: 3. The CDR3 consists of 14 residues. CDR3 in amino acids: CAWSGDRTNQPQHF. In DNA, the CDR3 is TGTGCCTGGAGTGGGGACAGGACAAATCAGCCCCAGCATTTT.

The genes are TRBV5-5 and TRBJ2-7, with TRBD1 matching over 9 bases. J was trimmed by 4 bases and V by 4 bases; bases with no gene match: 9. Germline V gives CDR1 SGHKS, CDR2 YYEKEE (reference sequence). This CDR3 comprises 15 residues. CDR3 residues: CASSHEGQGKYEQYF. For the CDR3, the DNA is TGTGCCAGCAGCCACGAAGGACAGGGGAAGTACGAGCAGTACTTC.

This sequence joins TRBV2 and TRBJ1-3, with D tentatively TRBD1 (5 bases). The CDR3 consists of 14 residues. CDR1 is SNHLY, CDR2 FYNNEI, per germline. The germline V and J ends were trimmed by 1 base and 1 base, with 5 bases remaining between them. CDR3 region: CASSEDRSGNTIYF. CDR3 in DNA: TGTGCCAGCAGTGAAGACAGGTCTGGAAACACCATATATTTT.

The chain's CDR3 is CASEYRGAGNQPQHF. The CDR3 DNA follows: TGTGCCAGCGAGTACAGGGGTGCCGGCAATCAGCCCCAGCATTTT. The chain combines TRBV28 with TRBJ1-5, with TRBD1 identical over 7 bases. This CDR3 spans 15 amino acids. Germline CDR1 is MDHEN and CDR2 is SYDVKM. The V and J ends lost 8 bases and 2 bases, in that order; junction bases with no gene match: 9.

The chain recombines TRBV19 with TRBJ2-5; 9 positions match TRBD1. The J segment lost 4 bases and the V segment lost 10 bases, leaving 10 bases of the junction unmatched. This CDR3 region has 14 residues. Germline lookup yields CDR1 LNHDA and CDR2 SQIVND (reference sequence). CDR3 coding DNA: TGTGCCACAACAGGGGGCATGGGCCGAGAGACCCAGTACTTC. It codes for CATTGGMGRETQYF. Full variable domain (outside the CDR3, taken from reference TRBV19 and TRBJ2-5): DGGITQSPKYLFRKEGQNVTLSCEQNLNHDAMYWYRQDPGQGLRLIYYSQIVNDFQKGDIAEGYSVSREKKESFPLTVTSAQKNPTAFYLCATTGGMGRETQYFGPGTRLLVL.

In its sample, this clone was seen once. This rearrangement joins TRBV5-1 to TRBJ1-1; D is possibly TRBD1 (6 bases). The CDR3 sequence is 14 residues long. Between the trimmed V and J ends, which lost 3 bases and 3 bases, there was a span of 12 bases. Per the germline V gene, CDR1 is SGHRS and CDR2 is YFSETQ. CDR3 in amino acids: CASSWSQGHTEAFF. The CDR3 DNA reads TGCGCCAGCAGCTGGAGTCAGGGGCACACTGAAGCTTTCTTT.